This T cell receptor (beta chain) came from a study of T cells after yellow fever vaccination. The study's findings and limits: The booster response re-showed most primary clones: approximately 95% CD4, around 87% CD8. Clonotypes found in both CD4 and CD8 compartments made up a small share.

5'RACE template switching added a universal primer site and UMIs to TCR cDNA. TCRdb re-called the 5' RACE reads through MiXCR, storing one row per CDR3 protein. This sample has a few hundred thousand distinct CDR3 sequences, with approximately 4% found just once. This clonotype was counted between two and nine times. What it binds is unknown. The sample was PBMCs, taken 5 days after the yellow fever booster vaccination. This TCR came from a man aged 18 to 30 who received the YFV17D yellow fever vaccine.

In nucleotides, the CDR3 is TGTGCCAGCAGTTTGCAGGGTCCTCGAGAGACCCAGTACTTC. Translated, it gives CASSLQGPRETQYF. This sequence joins TRBV12-3 or TRBV12-4 and TRBJ2-5; D possibly corresponds to TRBD1 (5 bases). The V and J ends lost 3 bases and 4 bases respectively, with 12 bases between them. This CDR3 spans 14 amino acids.